This record looks at one T cell receptor beta chain sequence and its context. Its binding antigen is unknown. The sample holds no much larger clone one base away, and base qualities are not on file. A distance of 14 bases separates the germline ends of V and J, which lose 2 bases and 8 bases respectively. Per the germline V gene, SGHDT is the CDR1 and YYEEEE is the CDR2. Spanning cysteine to phenylalanine, the CDR3 consists of 14 amino acids. The DNA shown is the 42-base CDR3, in frame from base 1. This record comes from a study of tumor and adjacent non-tumor tissue in lung cancer (dated by TCRdb to the late 2010s). Study-level background: Of the cohort, eleven to twelve patients had adenocarcinoma, 2 had squamous cell carcinoma and 1 had small cell lung cancer. For each patient, one tumor sample and one normal lung sample were taken, giving under 35 paired specimens that underwent TCRbeta CDR3 sequencing. The roughly 15 enrolled patients, of whom approximately 10 were men and 5 were women, were aged about 31 to 80 years and were diagnosed with TNM stage I to III disease. Sequencing generated a total of more than 100 million productive TCRbeta reads, averaging around 4.2 million reads per sample. Using bulk TCRbeta repertoires from around 14 lung cancer patients, the study set lung tumor tissue side by side with matched distant non-tumor lung tissue. What the work shows at the level of the full study, not this receptor alone: The sequencing platform is not named in the methods, and unique molecular identifiers are not mentioned. With only 15 patients in the cohort, the authors noted that larger samples and more detailed clinical data are needed. Significantly higher TCR diversity (inverse Simpson) was observed in tumor tissue than in normal lung tissue (431.37 vs 166.20, P = 0.0075, Mann-Whitney U test). The top 100 clones accounted for a significantly larger cumulative portion of the repertoire in normal lung than in tumor tissue. Younger patients had significantly higher TCR diversity, and higher tumor TCR diversity was associated with shorter overall and disease-free survival. Because peripheral blood was not sequenced, the blood TCRbeta repertoires of the lung cancer patients in the study went unexamined.

RNA was extracted from bulk unsorted tissue and checked for quality with a NanoDrop ND-1000 and an Agilent 2100. Donors were newly diagnosed lung cancer patients admitted for thoracic surgery in China between August and November 2014, without prior chemotherapy. Patients who had received previous radiotherapy or chemotherapy, or who had another concurrent cancer, were excluded from the study. Surgical tissue pieces of about 1-2.3 cm3 were preserved in RNAlater solution and were kept at -80 degrees C until use. Library generation was performed with multiplex PCR. Sequencing relied on an Illumina HiSeq 2500. Following protocols modified from ARM-PCR, the researchers constructed TCRbeta libraries through three rounds of nested PCR with primers (Table S4). Before sequencing, PCR products in the 200-500 bp range were cut out of the gel and cleaned up using the QIAquick gel extraction kit. In the original analysis: Trimmomatic was used to clean the reads, FLASH merged the cleaned reads into complete CDR3 sequences, and MiTCR assigned the sequences to V(D)J germline segments. VDJtools was used to compute clonal diversity as the inverse Simpson's index. A read counted as productive if the sequence was in-frame and lacked a premature stop codon. TCRdb reworked the public reads: Q25 trimming with fastp, MiXCR clone assembly, productive beta chains retained. For every CDR3 protein sequence, its rows merge into one entry that carries the most common genes and DNA. These V and J calls derive from TCRdb rather than the authors' analysis. A total of about 200,000 distinct CDR3 sequences appear in this sample, roughly 70% of them only once. The top ten hold 20% to 25% of the sample.

The receptor was isolated from a man aged 60 to 75 with non-small cell lung cancer. Recombination connected TRBV5-6 to TRBJ2-1; the D gene could be either TRBD1 or TRBD2, each agreeing at 5 bases. Material: lung tumor tissue. The nucleotide sequence is TGTGCCAGCAGCTTCACGGGGCGTAAATATGAGCAGTTCTTC. Its protein product is CASSFTGRKYEQFF.